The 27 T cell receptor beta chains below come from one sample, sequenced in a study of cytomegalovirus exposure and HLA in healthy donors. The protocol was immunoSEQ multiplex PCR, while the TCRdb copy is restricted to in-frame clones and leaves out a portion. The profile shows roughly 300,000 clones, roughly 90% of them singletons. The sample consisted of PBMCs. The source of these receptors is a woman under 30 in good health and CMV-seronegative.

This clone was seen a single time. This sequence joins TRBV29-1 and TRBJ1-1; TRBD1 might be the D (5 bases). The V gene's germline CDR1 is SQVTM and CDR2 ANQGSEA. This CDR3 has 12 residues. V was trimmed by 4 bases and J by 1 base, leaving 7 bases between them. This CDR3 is CSVVGQNTEAFF. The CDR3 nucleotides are TGCAGCGTTGTTGGACAGAACACTGAAGCTTTCTTT.

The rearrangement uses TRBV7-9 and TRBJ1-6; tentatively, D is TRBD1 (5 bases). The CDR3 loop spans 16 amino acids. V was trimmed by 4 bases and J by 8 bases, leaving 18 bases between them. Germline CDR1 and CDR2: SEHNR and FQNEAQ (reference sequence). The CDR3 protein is CASSSPPSGAHSPLHF. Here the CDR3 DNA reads TGTGCCAGCAGCTCCCCCCCGAGCGGGGCGCATTCACCCCTCCACTTT.

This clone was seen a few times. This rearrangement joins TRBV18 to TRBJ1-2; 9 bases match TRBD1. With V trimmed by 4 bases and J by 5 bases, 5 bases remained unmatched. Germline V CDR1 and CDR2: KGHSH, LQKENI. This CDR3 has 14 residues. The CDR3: CASSRDREWYGYTF. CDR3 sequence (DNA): TGTGCCAGCTCACGGGACAGGGAGTGGTATGGCTACACCTTC.

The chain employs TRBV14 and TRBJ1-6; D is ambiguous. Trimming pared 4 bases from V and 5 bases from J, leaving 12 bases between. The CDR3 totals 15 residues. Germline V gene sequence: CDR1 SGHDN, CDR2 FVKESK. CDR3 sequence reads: CASSRREANNSPLHF. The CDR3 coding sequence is TGTGCCAGCAGCCGCCGGGAAGCAAATAATTCACCCCTCCACTTT. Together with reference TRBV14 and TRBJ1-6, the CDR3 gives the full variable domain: EAGVTQFPSHSVIEKGQTVTLRCDPISGHDNLYWYRRVMGKEIKFLLHFVKESKQDESGMPNNRFLAERTGGTYSTLKVQPAELEDSGVYFCASSRREANNSPLHFGNGTRLTVT.

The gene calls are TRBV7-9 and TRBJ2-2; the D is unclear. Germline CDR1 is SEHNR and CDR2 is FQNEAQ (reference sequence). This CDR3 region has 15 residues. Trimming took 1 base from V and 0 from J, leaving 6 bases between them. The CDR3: CASSLELSNTGELFF. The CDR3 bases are TGTGCCAGCAGCTTAGAACTCTCGAACACCGGGGAGCTGTTTTTT.

Here the CDR3 reads CASSLELGPPYEQYF. In nucleotides, the CDR3 is TGTGCCAGCAGCTTGGAGCTGGGCCCCCCCTACGAGCAGTACTTC. J is TRBJ2-7 and V is TRBV5-4, with D unresolved. The CDR3 covers 15 residues. Germline loops: CDR1 SGHNT, CDR2 YYREEE (reference sequence). With 0 bases removed from V and 2 bases from J, the gap between germline ends came to 12 bases.

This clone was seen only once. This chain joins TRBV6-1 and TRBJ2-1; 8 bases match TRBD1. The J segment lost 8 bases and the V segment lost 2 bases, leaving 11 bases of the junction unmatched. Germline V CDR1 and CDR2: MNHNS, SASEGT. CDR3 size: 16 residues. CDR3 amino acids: CASSERGDRSMDEQFF. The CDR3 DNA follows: TGTGCCAGCAGTGAAAGGGGGGACAGGTCTATGGATGAGCAGTTCTTC.

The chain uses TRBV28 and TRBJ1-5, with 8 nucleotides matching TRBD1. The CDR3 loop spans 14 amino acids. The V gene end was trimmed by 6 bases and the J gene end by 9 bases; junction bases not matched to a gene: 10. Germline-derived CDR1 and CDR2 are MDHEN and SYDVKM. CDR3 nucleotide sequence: TGTGCCAGCAGCAGGACAGGGTTTGATGTGCCCCAGCATTTT. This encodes CASSRTGFDVPQHF. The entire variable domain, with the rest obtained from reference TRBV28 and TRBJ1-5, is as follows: DVKVTQSSRYLVKRTGEKVFLECVQDMDHENMFWYRQDPGLGLRLIYFSYDVKMKEKGDIPEGYSVSREKKERFSLILESASTNQTSMYLCASSRTGFDVPQHFGDGTRLSIL.

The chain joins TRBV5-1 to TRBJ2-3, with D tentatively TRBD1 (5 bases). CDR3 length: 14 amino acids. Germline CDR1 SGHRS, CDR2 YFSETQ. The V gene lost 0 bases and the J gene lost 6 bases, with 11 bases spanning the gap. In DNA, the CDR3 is TGCGCCAGCAGCTTGGTGGCGACAGTCGATACGCAGTATTTT. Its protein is CASSLVATVDTQYF.

The chain's CDR3 is CAWSVRSFSGSYNEQFF. The CDR3 region has the DNA TGTGCCTGGAGTGTACGAAGCTTTAGCGGGAGTTACAATGAGCAGTTCTTC. The V gene is TRBV30, the J gene TRBJ2-1; 9 positions match TRBD2. V trimming: 0 bases; J trimming: 4 bases; junction bases outside the gene matches: 10. CDR1 is GTSNPN and CDR2 is SVGIG in the germline V gene (reference sequence). The CDR3 totals 17 residues.

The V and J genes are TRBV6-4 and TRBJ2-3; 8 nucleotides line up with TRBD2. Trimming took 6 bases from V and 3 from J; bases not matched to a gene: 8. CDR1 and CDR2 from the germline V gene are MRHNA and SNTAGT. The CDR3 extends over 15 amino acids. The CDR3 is CASSALAEGTDTQYF. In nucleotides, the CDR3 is TGTGCCAGCAGCGCACTAGCGGAGGGGACAGATACGCAGTATTTT.

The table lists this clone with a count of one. CDR3 loop: CASSLSPGAGNSPLHF. The CDR3 coding sequence is TGTGCCAGCAGTTTATCTCCCGGGGCGGGGAATTCACCCCTCCACTTT. The chain has TRBV28 and TRBJ1-6; possibly TRBD1 for D (5 bases). CDR3 length: 16 amino acids. Trimming shortened V by 1 base and J by 7 bases, and 14 bases separated the two germline ends. Per the germline V gene, CDR1 is MDHEN and CDR2 is SYDVKM.

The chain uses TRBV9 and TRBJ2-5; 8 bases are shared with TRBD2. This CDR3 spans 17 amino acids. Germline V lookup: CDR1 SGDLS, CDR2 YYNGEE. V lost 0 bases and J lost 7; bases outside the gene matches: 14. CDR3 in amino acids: CASSVDSSGGLLGTQYF. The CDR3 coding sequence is TGTGCCAGCAGCGTAGACTCATCGGGGGGGCTCTTAGGGACCCAGTACTTC. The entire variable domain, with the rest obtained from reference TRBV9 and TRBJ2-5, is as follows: DSGVTQTPKHLITATGQRVTLRCSPRSGDLSVYWYQQSLDQGLQFLIQYYNGEERAKGNILERFSAQQFPDLHSELNLSSLELGDSALYFCASSVDSSGGLLGTQYFGPGTRLLVL.

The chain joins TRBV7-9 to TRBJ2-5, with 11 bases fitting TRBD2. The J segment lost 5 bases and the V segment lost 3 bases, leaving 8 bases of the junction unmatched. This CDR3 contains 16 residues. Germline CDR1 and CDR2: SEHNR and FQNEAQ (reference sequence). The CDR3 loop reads CASSFPLAGGVETQYF. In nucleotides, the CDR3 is TGTGCCAGCAGCTTCCCTCTAGCGGGAGGTGTGGAGACCCAGTACTTC.

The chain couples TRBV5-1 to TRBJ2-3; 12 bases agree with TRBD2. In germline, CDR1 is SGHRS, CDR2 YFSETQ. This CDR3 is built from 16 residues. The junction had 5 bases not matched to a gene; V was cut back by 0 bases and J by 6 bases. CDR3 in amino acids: CASSLGTSGTVDTQYF. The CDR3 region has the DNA TGCGCCAGCAGCTTGGGGACTAGCGGGACAGTCGATACGCAGTATTTT. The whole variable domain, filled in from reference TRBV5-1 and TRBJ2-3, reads KAGVTQTPRYLIKTRGQQVTLSCSPISGHRSVSWYQQTPGQGLQFLFEYFSETQRNKGNFPGRFSGRQFSNSRSEMNVSTLELGDSALYLCASSLGTSGTVDTQYFGPGTRLTVL.

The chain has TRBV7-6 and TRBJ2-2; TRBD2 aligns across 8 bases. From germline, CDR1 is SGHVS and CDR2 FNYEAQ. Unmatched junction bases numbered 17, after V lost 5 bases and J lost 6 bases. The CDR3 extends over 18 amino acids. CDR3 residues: CASSPRNMASGFAGELFF. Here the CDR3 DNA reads TGTGCCAGCAGCCCTCGAAATATGGCTAGCGGGTTCGCCGGGGAGCTGTTTTTT.

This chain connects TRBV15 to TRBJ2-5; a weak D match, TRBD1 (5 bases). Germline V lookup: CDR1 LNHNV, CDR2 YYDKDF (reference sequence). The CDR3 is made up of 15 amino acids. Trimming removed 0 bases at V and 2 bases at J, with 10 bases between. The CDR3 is CATSRDLTAQETQYF. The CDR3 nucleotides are TGTGCCACCAGCAGAGATTTGACAGCTCAAGAGACCCAGTACTTC.

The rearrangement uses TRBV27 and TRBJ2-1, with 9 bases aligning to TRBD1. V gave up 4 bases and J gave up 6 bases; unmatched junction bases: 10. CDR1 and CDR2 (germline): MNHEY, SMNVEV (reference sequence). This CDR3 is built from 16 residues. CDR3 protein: CASSSPGTGLANEQFF. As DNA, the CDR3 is TGTGCCAGCAGTTCTCCCGGGACAGGGTTGGCCAATGAGCAGTTCTTC.

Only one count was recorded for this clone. The CDR3 nucleotides read TGCGCCAGCAGTGAGCTAGCGGGAGGCACAGATACGCAGTATTTT. Translation gives CASSELAGGTDTQYF. J is TRBJ2-3 and V is TRBV10-1; 10 bases are a match to TRBD2. From germline, CDR1 is WNHNN and CDR2 SYGVQD (reference sequence). Losses at the gene ends were 2 bases for V and 1 base for J; bases not matched to a gene: 0. The CDR3 covers 15 residues.

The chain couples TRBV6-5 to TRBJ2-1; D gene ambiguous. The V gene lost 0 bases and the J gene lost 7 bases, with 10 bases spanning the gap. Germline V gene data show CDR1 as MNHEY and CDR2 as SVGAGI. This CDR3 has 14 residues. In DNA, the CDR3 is TGTGCCAGCAGTTACTCGTTCTCACTGAATGAGCAGTTCTTC. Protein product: CASSYSFSLNEQFF.

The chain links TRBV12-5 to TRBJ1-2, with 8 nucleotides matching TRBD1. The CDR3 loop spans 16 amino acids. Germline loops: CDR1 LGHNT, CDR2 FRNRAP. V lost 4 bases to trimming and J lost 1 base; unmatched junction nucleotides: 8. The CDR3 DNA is TGTGCTAGTGGTTCCCAGGGGGCCTCAAATAACTATGGCTACACCTTC. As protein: CASGSQGASNNYGYTF.

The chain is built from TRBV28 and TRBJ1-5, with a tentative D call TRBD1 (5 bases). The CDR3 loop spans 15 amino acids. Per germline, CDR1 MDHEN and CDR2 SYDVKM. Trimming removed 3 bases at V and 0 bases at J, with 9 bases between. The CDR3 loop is CASSLYRGSNQPQHF. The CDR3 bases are TGTGCCAGCAGTTTGTATAGGGGTAGCAATCAGCCCCAGCATTTT.

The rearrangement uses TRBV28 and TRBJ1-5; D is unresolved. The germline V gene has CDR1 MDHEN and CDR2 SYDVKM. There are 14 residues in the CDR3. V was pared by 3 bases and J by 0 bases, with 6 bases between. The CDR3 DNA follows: TGTGCCAGCAGTTTGTTCATTAGCAATCAGCCCCAGCATTTT. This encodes CASSLFISNQPQHF. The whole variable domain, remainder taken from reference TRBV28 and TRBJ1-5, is DVKVTQSSRYLVKRTGEKVFLECVQDMDHENMFWYRQDPGLGLRLIYFSYDVKMKEKGDIPEGYSVSREKKERFSLILESASTNQTSMYLCASSLFISNQPQHFGDGTRLSIL.

The CDR3 coding sequence is TGCGCCAGCAGCCAAGCTTTGGGCAGCAACTATGGCTACACCTTC. Amino acid sequence: CASSQALGSNYGYTF. The V call is TRBV4-1, the J call TRBJ1-2; D gene unclear. The CDR3 is 15 residues long. V was trimmed by 1 base and J by 2 bases, leaving 11 bases between them. Germline values: CDR1 MGHRA, CDR2 YSYEKL.

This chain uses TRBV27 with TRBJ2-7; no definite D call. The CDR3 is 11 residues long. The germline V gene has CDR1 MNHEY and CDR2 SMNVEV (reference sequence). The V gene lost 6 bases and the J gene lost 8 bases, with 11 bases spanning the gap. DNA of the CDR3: TGTGCCAGCAGGGGCGTCGCCAAGCAGTACTTC. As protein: CASRGVAKQYF.

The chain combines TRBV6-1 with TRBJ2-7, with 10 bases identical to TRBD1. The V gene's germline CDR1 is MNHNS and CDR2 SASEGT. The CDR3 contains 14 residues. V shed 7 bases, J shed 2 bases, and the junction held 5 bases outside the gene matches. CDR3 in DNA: TGTGCCAGCAACCGGGACAGGGGCACCTACGAGCAGTACTTC. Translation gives CASNRDRGTYEQYF.

CDR3 DNA: TGTGCCAGCAGTCCTACCCAGCGCTCTGGAAACACCATATATTTT. It specifies CASSPTQRSGNTIYF. This chain joins TRBV27 and TRBJ1-3; D unresolved. CDR3 length equals 15 residues. CDR1 is MNHEY, CDR2 SMNVEV, per germline (reference sequence). V was trimmed by 5 bases and J by 0 bases, leaving 11 bases between them.